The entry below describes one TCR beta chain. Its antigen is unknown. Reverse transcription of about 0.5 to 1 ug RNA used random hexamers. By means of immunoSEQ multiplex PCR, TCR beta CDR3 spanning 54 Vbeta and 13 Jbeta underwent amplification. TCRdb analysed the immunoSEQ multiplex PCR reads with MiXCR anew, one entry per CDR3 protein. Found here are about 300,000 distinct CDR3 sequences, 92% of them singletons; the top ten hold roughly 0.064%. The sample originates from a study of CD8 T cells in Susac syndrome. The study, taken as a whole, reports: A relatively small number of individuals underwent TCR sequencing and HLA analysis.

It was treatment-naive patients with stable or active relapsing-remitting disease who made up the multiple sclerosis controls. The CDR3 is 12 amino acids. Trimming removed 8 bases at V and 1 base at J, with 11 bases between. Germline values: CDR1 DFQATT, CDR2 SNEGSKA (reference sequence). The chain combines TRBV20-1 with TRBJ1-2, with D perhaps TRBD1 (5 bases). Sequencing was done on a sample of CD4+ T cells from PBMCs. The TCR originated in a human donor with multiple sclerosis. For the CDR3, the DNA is TGCAGTACGACAGTGCGTAACTATGGCTACACCTTC. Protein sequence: CSTTVRNYGYTF.